This T cell receptor beta chain was profiled in a study of control samples from healthy donors and cancer patients. The germline V gene encodes CDR1 LNHDA and CDR2 SQIVND (reference sequence). The CDR3 runs to 14 residues. V was cut by 6 bases and J by 0 bases, with 11 bases left in between. The repertoire was sequenced with immunoSEQ multiplex PCR; TCRdb's copy has only in-frame clones and lacks some. The specimen's table records 150,000 to 200,000 clones. The sequenced sample consisted of blood. The clonotype originates from a woman aged 25 to 39 in good health. The rearrangement joins TRBV19 to TRBJ1-1, with TRBD1 as a possible D gene (6 bases). CDR3 nucleotides: TGTGCCAGTAGAACAGGGACCATGAACACTGAAGCTTTCTTT. Translation gives CASRTGTMNTEAFF.